This passage covers 15 T cell receptor beta chains from one sample sequenced in a study of regulatory T cells in long-lasting Graves disease. Time point meaning: newly diagnosed GD, antithyroid drugs for less than 3 months. From RNA extracted from PBMCs, the TCR library was made. Library construction for TCR beta used iRepertoire HTBI primers and Arm-PCR of CDR3 regions. Each CDR3 protein gets one entry after TCRdb re-called the multiplex PCR reads with MiXCR. This table has hundreds of thousands of distinct CDR3 sequences, around an eighth appearing once. These data are also associated with another study on T cells in Graves' hyperthyroidism and ophthalmopathy.

The source was peripheral blood mononuclear cells (PBMCs), collected at new diagnosis, from a patient treated with antithyroid drugs. All receptors come from a man younger than 40 with Graves disease.

This clonotype has a single count. Possible read error: a much larger clone is one base away. The chain links TRBV27 to TRBJ1-5; D unresolved. V lost 8 bases, J lost 6 bases, and 14 bases lay in between. The CDR3 covers 13 residues. The germline V gene has CDR1 MNHEY and CDR2 SMNVEV (reference sequence). The CDR3 here is CASGGRGTQPQHF. The CDR3 nucleotides are TGTGCCAGCGGAGGACGGGGAACTCAGCCCCAGCATTTT.

The chain combines TRBV5-4 with TRBJ1-2, with D maybe TRBD1 (6 bases). Trimming removed 4 bases from V and 3 bases from J, with 13 bases in between. Germline CDR1 is SGHNT and CDR2 is YYREEE (reference sequence). CDR3 length: 14 amino acids. The CDR3 sequence: CASSVPQGDYGYTF. Written as DNA, the CDR3 is TGTGCCAGCAGCGTTCCACAGGGAGACTATGGCTACACCTTC. The entire variable domain, with the rest obtained from reference TRBV5-4 and TRBJ1-2, is as follows: ETGVTQSPTHLIKTRGQQVTLRCSSQSGHNTVSWYQQALGQGPQFIFQYYREEENGRGNFPPRFSGLQFPNYSSELNVNALELDDSALYLCASSVPQGDYGYTFGSGTRLTVV.

At least ten counts were recorded for this clonotype. The chain combines TRBV20-1 with TRBJ2-1; a possible D gene is TRBD1 (6 bases). V was clipped by 3 bases and J by 2 bases, with 11 bases between them. Per the germline V gene, CDR1 is DFQATT and CDR2 is SNEGSKA (reference sequence). This CDR3 comprises 14 residues. DNA of the CDR3: TGCAGTGCTAGTGGCAGGGGAACCTACAATGAGCAGTTCTTC. Protein sequence: CSASGRGTYNEQFF.

The chain uses TRBV28 and TRBJ2-2, with D possibly being TRBD1 or TRBD2 (6 bases each). Deletions cut 7 bases from V and 2 bases from J, with 20 bases between. Germline V gives CDR1 MDHEN, CDR2 SYDVKM. The CDR3 contains 17 residues. The CDR3 loop is CASTYPLGGQNTGELFF. The CDR3 DNA is TGTGCCAGCACCTACCCCCTGGGGGGACAAAACACCGGGGAGCTGTTTTTT.

This clonotype was observed many times. V and J are TRBV11-2 and TRBJ2-1; TRBD2 agrees at 16 bases. With V trimmed by 4 bases and J by 0 bases, 9 bases remained unmatched. CDR1 SGHAT and CDR2 FQNNGV come from the germline V gene. This CDR3 has 20 amino acids. CDR3 sequence: CASSSFPGTSGRDSYNEQFF. The DNA of the CDR3 is TGTGCCAGCAGCTCTTTCCCCGGGACTAGCGGGAGGGACTCCTACAATGAGCAGTTCTTC.

This clonotype has just one count. The V gene is TRBV30, the J gene TRBJ1-1, with D maybe TRBD1 (6 bases). Germline values: CDR1 GTSNPN, CDR2 SVGIG (reference sequence). The CDR3 extends over 18 amino acids. V was cut by 4 bases and J by 5 bases, with 29 bases left in between. The CDR3 DNA reads as TGTGCCTGGAAATCAACTACTGAGGGGGGGAGAGGGTGGACTGAAGCTTTCTTT. Its protein is CAWKSTTEGGRGWTEAFF.

This clonotype was seen at least ten times. The chain combines TRBV12-5 with TRBJ1-5; D is ambiguous. The germline CDR1 and CDR2 sequences are LGHNT and FRNRAP. The V gene lost 1 base and the J gene lost 10 bases, with 14 bases spanning the gap. The length of the CDR3 is 14 residues. The CDR3 coding sequence is TGTGCTAGTGGTTTGGGTACCTCTCTCAAACCCCAGCATTTT. The encoded protein is CASGLGTSLKPQHF. Filled out from reference TRBV12-5 and TRBJ1-5, the complete variable domain reads DARVTQTPRHKVTEMGQEVTMRCQPILGHNTVFWYRQTMMQGLELLAYFRNRAPLDDSGMPKDRFSAEMPDATLATLKIQPSEPRDSAVYFCASGLGTSLKPQHFGDGTRLSIL.

This clonotype was seen many times. This chain connects TRBV30 to TRBJ1-5; D unresolved. CDR3 size: 14 residues. V was shortened by 4 bases and J by 3 bases, with 13 bases between the two germline ends. The germline V gene has CDR1 GTSNPN and CDR2 SVGIG (reference sequence). CDR3 amino acids: CAWTPTANNQPQHF. Written as DNA, the CDR3 is TGTGCCTGGACCCCCACAGCCAACAATCAGCCCCAGCATTTT.

This clonotype was seen repeatedly, ten times or more. The J gene is TRBJ1-6, the V gene TRBV27; D ambiguous. Trimming removed 5 bases from V and 7 bases from J, with 15 bases in between. Per germline, CDR1 MNHEY and CDR2 SMNVEV (reference sequence). This CDR3 contains 15 residues. CDR3 sequence: CASSPRRVPNSPLHF. As DNA, the CDR3 is TGTGCCAGCAGTCCGCGGCGCGTCCCCAATTCACCCCTCCACTTT.

This rearrangement joins TRBV3-1 to TRBJ2-5, with a weak D call TRBD1 (5 bases). The V end was cut by 0 bases, the J end by 4 bases, with 9 bases between. The CDR3 runs to 14 residues. The V gene's germline CDR1 is LGHDT and CDR2 YNNKEL (reference sequence). The CDR3 loop is CASSQDNTGETQYF. Here the CDR3 DNA reads TGTGCCAGCAGCCAAGACAACACAGGAGAGACCCAGTACTTC.

As for this clonotype: It may be a read error: a sequence one base away is much more abundant. Because it lacks the conserved phenylalanine or tryptophan at the end, this CDR3 is likely a read error. V usage is TRBV6-2 or TRBV6-3 and J usage is TRBJ1-5; D ambiguous. Germline CDR1 is MNHEY and CDR2 is SVGEGT. The V end was cut by 5 bases, the J end by 5 bases, with 10 bases between. The CDR3 spans 13 residues. The CDR3 bases are TGTGCCAGCAGTGTTCTTAGGGATCAGCCCCAGCATCTT. Translating gives CASSVLRDQPQHL.

At least ten counts were recorded for this clonotype. The chain uses TRBV27 and TRBJ2-2; D unresolved. The CDR3 totals 13 residues. Germline V gene lookup returns CDR1 MNHEY and CDR2 SMNVEV (reference sequence). With 6 bases removed from V and 4 bases from J, the gap between germline ends came to 9 bases. CDR3 sequence reads: CASRGTATGELFF. CDR3 in DNA: TGTGCCAGCAGGGGCACAGCCACCGGGGAGCTGTTTTTT.

J is TRBJ1-4 and V is TRBV29-1; D unclear. With 4 bases removed from V and 4 bases from J, the gap between germline ends came to 10 bases. From germline, CDR1 is SQVTM and CDR2 ANQGSEA. The CDR3 length is 13 residues. CDR3 nucleotides: TGCAGCGTTGCGGCGGCCTATAATGAAAAACTGTTTTTT. This codes for CSVAAAYNEKLFF. The full variable domain, completed using reference TRBV29-1 and TRBJ1-4, is SAVISQKPSRDICQRGTSLTIQCQVDSQVTMMFWYRQQPGQSLTLIATANQGSEATYESGFVIDKFPISRPNLTFSTLTVSNMSPEDSSIYLCSVAAAYNEKLFFGSGTQLSVL.

This clonotype has a count of ten or more. The J gene is TRBJ1-2, the V gene TRBV12-3 or TRBV12-4; no clear D gene. This CDR3 is 12 amino acids long. V was trimmed by 5 bases and J by 4 bases, leaving 8 bases between them. The CDR3 sequence: CASSDTGYGYTF. The CDR3, as DNA: TGTGCCAGCAGTGACACTGGCTATGGCTACACCTTC.

This clonotype was counted ten times or more. This chain links TRBV28 with TRBJ1-4; D is undetermined. Per germline, CDR1 MDHEN and CDR2 SYDVKM. This CDR3 is built from 13 residues. The V and J ends lost 2 bases and 8 bases respectively, with 9 bases between them. The CDR3 protein is CASSLLLGEKLFF. CDR3 nucleotide sequence: TGTGCCAGCAGTTTACTCTTGGGCGAAAAACTGTTTTTT. Full variable domain (missing parts from reference TRBV28 and TRBJ1-4): DVKVTQSSRYLVKRTGEKVFLECVQDMDHENMFWYRQDPGLGLRLIYFSYDVKMKEKGDIPEGYSVSREKKERFSLILESASTNQTSMYLCASSLLLGEKLFFGSGTQLSVL.